This T cell receptor (beta chain) was retrieved from a study of metastatic and nonmetastatic thyroid tumors. Study context: For malignant and benign thyroid patients, tumor or nodule tissue and blood were the sources whose repertoires were compared. Regarding the study as a whole: Across blood and tumor, TCR beta diversity in malignant thyroid tumors was reportedly significantly higher than in benign nodules.

Original processing notes: It was from CDR3 differences across clinicopathological groups that a distant-metastasis classifier for papillary thyroid cancer was built. MiXCR reprocessed the PCR reads for TCRdb. The authors' filters were not applied to this entry. The table has over 50,000 clones, roughly 30% seen once. On this clone itself: The antigen is not known.

The length of the CDR3 is 12 residues. The ends were cut back, 4 bases at V and 9 bases at J, with 11 bases in the middle. Germline CDR1 and CDR2: SGHRS and YFSETQ. No treatment of any kind had been given to any patient before thyroid surgery. The V and J genes are TRBV5-1 and TRBJ2-1; the D call may be TRBD1 or TRBD2 (6 bases each). The clonotype was recovered from a female donor with papillary thyroid cancer or a benign thyroid nodule (not recorded which). Some clones in this sample may be carry-over from other donors' samples. Sample: blood. This chain's CDR3 is CASSPSGAEQFF. Here the CDR3 DNA reads TGCGCCAGCAGCCCATCGGGGGCTGAGCAGTTCTTC.